The following is a T cell receptor beta chain sequence with its context. The antigen remains undetermined. Positive CCR7 selection of CD45RO-negative cells yielded the naive CD8 cells, and terminally differentiated effector memory CD45RA+ cells were excluded. The table came from immunoSEQ multiplex PCR; TCRdb's copy has only in-frame clones and leaves some out. The table has millions of clones, about 93% seen once. This sample is part of a study of shared clonotypes between healthy human individuals. V was pared by 10 bases and J by 8 bases, with 17 bases between. This CDR3 has 12 amino acids. Germline-derived CDR1 and CDR2 are MDHEN and SYDVKM. Study-level findings and limits: It was the non-shared clonotypes that had lower generation probabilities than clonotypes shared by all four donors.

The rearrangement joins TRBV28 to TRBJ1-2; perhaps TRBD1 as D (5 bases). The clonotype comes from a man between 18 and 29 years old in good health. Some clones in this sample may be carry-over from other donors' samples. Material for sequencing was naive CD8+ T cells from PBMCs. CDR3 DNA: TGTGCCACCAATACCGGGACGTCGGGCTACACCTTC. It is translated as CATNTGTSGYTF.